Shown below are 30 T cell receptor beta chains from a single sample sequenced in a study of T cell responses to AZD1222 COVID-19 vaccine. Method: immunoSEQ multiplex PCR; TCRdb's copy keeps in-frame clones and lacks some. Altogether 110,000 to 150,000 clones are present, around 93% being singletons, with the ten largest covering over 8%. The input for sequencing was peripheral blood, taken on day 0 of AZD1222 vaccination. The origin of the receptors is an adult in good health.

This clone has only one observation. CDR3 sequence (DNA): TGTGCCTGGAGTGTACACGAGAACACTGAAGCTTTCTTT. Amino acid sequence: CAWSVHENTEAFF. V gene TRBV30 combines with J gene TRBJ1-1; D call uncertain. Between the trimmed V and J ends, which lost 0 bases and 1 base, there was a span of 6 bases. This CDR3 is 13 amino acids long. The germline CDR1 and CDR2 sequences are GTSNPN and SVGIG (reference sequence). Drawing the rest from reference TRBV30 and TRBJ1-1, the complete variable domain is SQTIHQWPATLVQPVGSPLSLECTVEGTSNPNLYWYRQAAGRGLQLLFYSVGIGQISSEVPQNLSASRPQDRQFILSSKKLLLSDSGFYLCAWSVHENTEAFFGQGTRLTVV.

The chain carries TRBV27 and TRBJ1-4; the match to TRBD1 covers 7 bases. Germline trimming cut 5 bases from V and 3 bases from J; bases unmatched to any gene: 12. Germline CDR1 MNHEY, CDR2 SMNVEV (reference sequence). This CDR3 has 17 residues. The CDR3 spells CASSLKPYRGSNEKLFF. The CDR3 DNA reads TGTGCCAGCAGTCTAAAACCTTACAGGGGCTCTAATGAAAAACTGTTTTTT.

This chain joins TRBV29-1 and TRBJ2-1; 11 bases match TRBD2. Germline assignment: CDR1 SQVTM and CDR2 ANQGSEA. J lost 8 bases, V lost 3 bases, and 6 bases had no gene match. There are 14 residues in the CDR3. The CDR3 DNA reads TGCAGCGTTGATGGTAGCGGGGGGGCCTATGAGCAGTTCTTC. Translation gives CSVDGSGGAYEQFF.

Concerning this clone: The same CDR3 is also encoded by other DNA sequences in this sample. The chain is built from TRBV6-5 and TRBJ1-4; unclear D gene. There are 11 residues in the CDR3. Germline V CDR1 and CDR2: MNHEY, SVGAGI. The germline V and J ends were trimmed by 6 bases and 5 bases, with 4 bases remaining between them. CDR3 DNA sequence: TGTGCCAGCAGGGCAAATGAAAAACTGTTTTTT. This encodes CASRANEKLFF.

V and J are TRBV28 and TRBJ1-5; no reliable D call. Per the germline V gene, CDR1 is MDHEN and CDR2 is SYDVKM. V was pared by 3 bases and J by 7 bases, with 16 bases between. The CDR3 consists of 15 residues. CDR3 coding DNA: TGTGCCAGCAGTTTGGGTGGCCTTCGGCTCCAGCCCCAGCATTTT. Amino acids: CASSLGGLRLQPQHF. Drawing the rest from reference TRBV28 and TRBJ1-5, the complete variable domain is DVKVTQSSRYLVKRTGEKVFLECVQDMDHENMFWYRQDPGLGLRLIYFSYDVKMKEKGDIPEGYSVSREKKERFSLILESASTNQTSMYLCASSLGGLRLQPQHFGDGTRLSIL.

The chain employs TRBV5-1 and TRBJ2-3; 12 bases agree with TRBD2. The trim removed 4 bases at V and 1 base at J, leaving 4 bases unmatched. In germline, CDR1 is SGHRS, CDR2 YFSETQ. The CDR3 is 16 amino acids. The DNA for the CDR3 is TGCGCCAGCAGCGCGGGGACTAGCGGGCGCACAGATACGCAGTATTTT. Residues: CASSAGTSGRTDTQYF.

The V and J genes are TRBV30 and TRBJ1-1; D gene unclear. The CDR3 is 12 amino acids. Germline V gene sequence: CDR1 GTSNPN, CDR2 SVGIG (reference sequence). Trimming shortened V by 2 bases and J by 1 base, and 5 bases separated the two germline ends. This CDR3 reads CAWSHRNTEAFF. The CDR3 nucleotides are TGTGCCTGGAGTCACCGGAACACTGAAGCTTTCTTT.

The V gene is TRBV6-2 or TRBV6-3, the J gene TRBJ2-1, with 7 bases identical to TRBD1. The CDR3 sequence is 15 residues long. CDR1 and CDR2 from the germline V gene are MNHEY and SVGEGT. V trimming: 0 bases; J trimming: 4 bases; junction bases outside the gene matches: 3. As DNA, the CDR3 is TGTGCCAGCAGTTACTCCGACAGGGATTACAATGAGCAGTTCTTC. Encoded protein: CASSYSDRDYNEQFF.

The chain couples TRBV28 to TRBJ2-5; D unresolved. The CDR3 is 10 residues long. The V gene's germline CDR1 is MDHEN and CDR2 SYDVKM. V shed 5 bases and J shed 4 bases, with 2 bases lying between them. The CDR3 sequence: CASSRETQYF. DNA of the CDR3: TGTGCCAGCAGTAGAGAGACCCAGTACTTC.

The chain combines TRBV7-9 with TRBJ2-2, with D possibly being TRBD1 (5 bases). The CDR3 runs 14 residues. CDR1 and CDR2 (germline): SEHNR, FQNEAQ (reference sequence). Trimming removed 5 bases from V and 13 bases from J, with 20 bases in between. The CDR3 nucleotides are TGTGCCAGCAGCATCCCGTCGACAGAGCAGGGGCTGTTTTTT. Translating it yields CASSIPSTEQGLFF.

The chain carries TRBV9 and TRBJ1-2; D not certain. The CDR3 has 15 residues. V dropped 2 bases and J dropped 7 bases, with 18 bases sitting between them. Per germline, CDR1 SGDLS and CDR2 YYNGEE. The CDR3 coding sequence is TGTGCCAGCAGCGTGGGGTGGGCCGAAAATAGTGGCTACACCTTC. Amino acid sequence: CASSVGWAENSGYTF.

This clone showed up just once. CDR3 nucleotide sequence: TGTGCCTGGAGTGTCCAGGGAGGCGGCTACACCTTC. As protein: CAWSVQGGGYTF. V usage is TRBV30 and J usage is TRBJ1-2; a possible D gene is TRBD1 (5 bases). The CDR3 has 12 residues. Germline assignment: CDR1 GTSNPN and CDR2 SVGIG (reference sequence). V lost 0 bases to trimming and J lost 8 bases, with 10 bases between them.

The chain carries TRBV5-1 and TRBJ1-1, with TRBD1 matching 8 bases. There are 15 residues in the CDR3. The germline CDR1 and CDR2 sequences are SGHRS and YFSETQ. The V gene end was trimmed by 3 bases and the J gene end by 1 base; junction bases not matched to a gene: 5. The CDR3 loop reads CASSSWTGRNTEAFF. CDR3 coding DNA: TGCGCCAGCAGCTCCTGGACAGGGCGGAACACTGAAGCTTTCTTT.

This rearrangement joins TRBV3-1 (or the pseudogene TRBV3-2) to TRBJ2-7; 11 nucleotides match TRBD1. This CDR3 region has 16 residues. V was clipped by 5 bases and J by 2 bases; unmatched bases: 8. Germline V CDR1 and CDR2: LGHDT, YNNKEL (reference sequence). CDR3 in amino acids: CASSDRDRGGPYEQYF. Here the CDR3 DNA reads TGTGCCAGCAGCGACCGGGACAGGGGGGGTCCCTACGAGCAGTACTTC.

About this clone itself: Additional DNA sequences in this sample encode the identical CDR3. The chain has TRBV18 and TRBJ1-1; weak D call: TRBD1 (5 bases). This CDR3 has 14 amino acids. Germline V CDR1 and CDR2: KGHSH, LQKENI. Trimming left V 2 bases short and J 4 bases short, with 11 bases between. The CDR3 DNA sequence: TGTGCCAGCTCACCAGGGCAGGGAGGCACTGAAGCTTTCTTT. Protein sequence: CASSPGQGGTEAFF.

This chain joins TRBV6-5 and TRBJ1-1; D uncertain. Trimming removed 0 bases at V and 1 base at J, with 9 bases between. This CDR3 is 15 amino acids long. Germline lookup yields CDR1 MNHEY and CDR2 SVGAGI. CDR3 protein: CASSYSAHPNTEAFF. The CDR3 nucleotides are TGTGCCAGCAGTTACTCAGCACACCCGAACACTGAAGCTTTCTTT.

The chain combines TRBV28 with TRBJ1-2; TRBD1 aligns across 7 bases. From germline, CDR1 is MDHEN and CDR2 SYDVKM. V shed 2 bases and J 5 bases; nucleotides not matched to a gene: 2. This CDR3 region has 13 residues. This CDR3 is CASSLAGGYGYTF. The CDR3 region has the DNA TGTGCCAGCAGTTTAGCAGGGGGGTATGGCTACACCTTC.

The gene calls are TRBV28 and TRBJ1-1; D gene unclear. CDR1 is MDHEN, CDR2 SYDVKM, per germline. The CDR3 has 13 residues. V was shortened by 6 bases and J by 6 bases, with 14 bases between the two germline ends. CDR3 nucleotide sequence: TGTGCCAGCAGCTCCCGAATCGACCCTGAAGCTTTCTTT. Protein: CASSSRIDPEAFF. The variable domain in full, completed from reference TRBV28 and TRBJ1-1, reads DVKVTQSSRYLVKRTGEKVFLECVQDMDHENMFWYRQDPGLGLRLIYFSYDVKMKEKGDIPEGYSVSREKKERFSLILESASTNQTSMYLCASSSRIDPEAFFGQGTRLTVV.

CDR3 region: CASSQDGRRETQYF. The CDR3 DNA reads TGTGCCAGCAGCCAAGATGGTAGGAGGGAGACCCAGTACTTC. The chain recombines TRBV3-1 (or the pseudogene TRBV3-2) with TRBJ2-5, with D maybe TRBD2 (5 bases). Germline loops: CDR1 LGHDT, CDR2 YNNKEL (reference sequence). The CDR3 covers 14 residues. The V and J ends lost 0 bases and 5 bases respectively, with 10 bases between them.

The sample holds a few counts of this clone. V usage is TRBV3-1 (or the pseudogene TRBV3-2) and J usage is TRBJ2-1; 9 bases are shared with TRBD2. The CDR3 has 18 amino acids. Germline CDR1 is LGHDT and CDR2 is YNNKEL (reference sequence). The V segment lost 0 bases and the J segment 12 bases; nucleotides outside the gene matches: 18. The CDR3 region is CASSQETLGVAGARGQFF. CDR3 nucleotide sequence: TGTGCCAGCAGCCAAGAAACCCTTGGAGTAGCGGGGGCTAGGGGGCAGTTCTTC.

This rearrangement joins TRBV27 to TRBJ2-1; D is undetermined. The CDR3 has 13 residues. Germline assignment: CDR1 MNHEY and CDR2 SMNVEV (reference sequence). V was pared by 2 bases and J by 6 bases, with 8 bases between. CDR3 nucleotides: TGTGCCAGCAGTTTAGGTGACCCCAATGAGCAGTTCTTC. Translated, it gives CASSLGDPNEQFF.

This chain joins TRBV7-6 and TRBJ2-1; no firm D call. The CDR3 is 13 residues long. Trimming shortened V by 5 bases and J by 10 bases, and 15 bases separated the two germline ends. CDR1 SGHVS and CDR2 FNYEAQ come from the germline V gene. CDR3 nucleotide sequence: TGTGCCAGCAGCGTCCAACCCCCCGGGGAGCAGTTCTTC. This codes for CASSVQPPGEQFF.

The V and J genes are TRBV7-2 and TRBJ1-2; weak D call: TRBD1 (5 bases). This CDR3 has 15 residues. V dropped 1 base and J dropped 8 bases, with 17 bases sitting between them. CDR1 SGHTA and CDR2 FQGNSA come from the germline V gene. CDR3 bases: TGTGCCAGCAGCTTAGTTCAGGGAGGGTTTCGCGGCTACACCTTC. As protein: CASSLVQGGFRGYTF.

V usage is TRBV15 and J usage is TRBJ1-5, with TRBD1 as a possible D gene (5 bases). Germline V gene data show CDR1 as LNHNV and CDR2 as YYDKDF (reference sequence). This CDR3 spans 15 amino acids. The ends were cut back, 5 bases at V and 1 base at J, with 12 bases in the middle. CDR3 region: CATSQDTPSNQPQHF. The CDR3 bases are TGTGCCACCAGCCAGGACACCCCAAGCAATCAGCCCCAGCATTTT.

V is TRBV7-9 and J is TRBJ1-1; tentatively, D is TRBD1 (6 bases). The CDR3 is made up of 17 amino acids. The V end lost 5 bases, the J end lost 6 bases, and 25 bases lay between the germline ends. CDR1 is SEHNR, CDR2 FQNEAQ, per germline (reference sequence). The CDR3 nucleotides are TGTGCCAGCAGCCCCACGAATGGGGGCGAGGTCGGCGCTGAAGCTTTCTTT. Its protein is CASSPTNGGEVGAEAFF.

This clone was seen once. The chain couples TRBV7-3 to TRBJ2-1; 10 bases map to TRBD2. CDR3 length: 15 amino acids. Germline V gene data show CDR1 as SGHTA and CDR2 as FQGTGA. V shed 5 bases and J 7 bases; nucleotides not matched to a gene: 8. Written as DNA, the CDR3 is TGTGCCAGCAGCGTAGCGGGGGGCGAGGTAAATGAGCAGTTCTTC. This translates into CASSVAGGEVNEQFF.

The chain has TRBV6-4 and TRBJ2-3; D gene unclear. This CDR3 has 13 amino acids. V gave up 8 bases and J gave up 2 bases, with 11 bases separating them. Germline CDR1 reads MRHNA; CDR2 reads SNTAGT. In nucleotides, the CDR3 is TGTGCCAGCGGGCGGTCATACACAGATACGCAGTATTTT. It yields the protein CASGRSYTDTQYF.

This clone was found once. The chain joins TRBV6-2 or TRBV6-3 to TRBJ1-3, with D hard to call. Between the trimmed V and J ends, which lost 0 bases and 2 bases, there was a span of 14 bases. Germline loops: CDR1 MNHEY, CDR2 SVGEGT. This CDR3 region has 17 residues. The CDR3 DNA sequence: TGTGCCAGCAGTTACTCAGCACAGAATTCAGCTGGAAACACCATATATTTT. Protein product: CASSYSAQNSAGNTIYF.

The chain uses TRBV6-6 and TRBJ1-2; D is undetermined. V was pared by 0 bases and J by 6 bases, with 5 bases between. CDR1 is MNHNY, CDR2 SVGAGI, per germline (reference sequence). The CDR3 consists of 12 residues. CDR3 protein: CASSYSADGYTF. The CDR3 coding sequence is TGTGCCAGCAGTTACTCTGCAGATGGCTACACCTTC.

The CDR3 loop reads CASSLNFVGQGEVGYTF. CDR3 bases: TGTGCCAGCAGCTTAAATTTCGTCGGACAGGGGGAAGTTGGCTACACCTTC. V and J are TRBV7-2 and TRBJ1-2, with 10 bases that match TRBD1. Germline CDR1 is SGHTA and CDR2 is FQGNSA. The CDR3 spans 17 residues. The ends lost 2 bases at V and 7 bases at J; junction bases unmatched: 13.